The following is a T cell receptor beta chain sequence with its context. The record originates from a study of T cell repertoires in cytomegalovirus infection. Germline V CDR1 and CDR2: MDHEN, SYDVKM. The CDR3 runs 14 residues. The V end lost 10 bases, the J end lost 6 bases, and 22 bases lay between the germline ends. TCRdb reprocessed the reads with MiXCR, giving one entry per CDR3 protein. Of fewer than 550,000 distinct CDR3 sequences listed, approximately 33% are singletons. The TCR originated in a human donor in good health (CMV status not recorded). Some clones in this sample may be carry-over from other donors' samples. The V gene is TRBV28, the J gene TRBJ2-7; D may be TRBD2 (6 bases). The specimen sequenced was PBMCs. The CDR3 bases are TGTGCCATCAGACTCGACCACGGGAGCCTCGAGCAGTACTTC. This codes for CAIRLDHGSLEQYF.